This T cell receptor (beta chain) was recovered during a study of cytomegalovirus exposure and HLA in healthy donors. Use of 60 Vbeta and 13 Jbeta primers characterized the PCR. The method was immunoSEQ multiplex PCR; TCRdb's version includes in-frame clones alone and lacks a portion of them. The sample has over 70,000 clones, roughly 73% seen once; the top ten hold around 2.6%. V was trimmed by 1 base and J by 3 bases, leaving 6 bases between them. Germline CDR1 reads LGHNA; CDR2 reads YSLEER. The CDR3 length is 13 residues. This receptor was taken from a male donor in good health and CMV-seropositive. The genes are TRBV4-3 and TRBJ1-1; D not certain. Source material: PBMCs. The CDR3 reads CASSQAYYTEAFF. Written as DNA, the CDR3 is TGCGCCAGCAGCCAAGCCTACTACACTGAAGCTTTCTTT.